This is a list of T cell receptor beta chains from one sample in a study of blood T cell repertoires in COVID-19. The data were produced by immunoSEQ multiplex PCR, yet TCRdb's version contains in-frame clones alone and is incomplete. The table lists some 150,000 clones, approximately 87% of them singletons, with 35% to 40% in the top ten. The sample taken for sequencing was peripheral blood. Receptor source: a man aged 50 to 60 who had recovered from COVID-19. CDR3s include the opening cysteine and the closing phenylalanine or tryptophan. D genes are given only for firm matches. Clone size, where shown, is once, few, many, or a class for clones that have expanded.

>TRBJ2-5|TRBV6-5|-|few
CASSFFRGEETQYF
TGTGCCAGCAGTTTCTTTCGCGGGGAAGAGACCCAGTACTTC
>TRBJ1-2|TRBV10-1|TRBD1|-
CASSELGYRGNYGYTF
TGCGCCAGCAGTGAGTTGGGATACAGGGGGAACTATGGCTACACCTTC
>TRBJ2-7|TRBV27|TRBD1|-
CASSYLGQGAYEQYF
TGTGCCAGCAGTTACCTTGGACAGGGGGCCTACGAGCAGTACTTC
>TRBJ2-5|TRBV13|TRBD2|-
CASSLGTVAGVETQYF
TGTGCCAGCAGCTTAGGCACGGTAGCGGGTGTAGAGACCCAGTACTTC
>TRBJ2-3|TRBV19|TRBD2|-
CASSILPSGYTDTQYF
TGTGCCAGTAGTATACTCCCTAGCGGTTACACAGATACGCAGTATTTT
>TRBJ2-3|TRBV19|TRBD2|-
CASSLGRGLPDTQYF
TGTGCCAGTAGTCTCGGGCGGGGGTTGCCAGATACGCAGTATTTT
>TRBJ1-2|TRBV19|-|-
CASSAREGQRAYGYTF
TGTGCCAGTAGTGCCAGGGAGGGGCAGCGAGCCTATGGCTACACCTTC
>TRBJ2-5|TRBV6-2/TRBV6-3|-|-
CASSYYGGQETQYF
TGTGCCAGCAGTTACTACGGGGGCCAAGAGACCCAGTACTTC
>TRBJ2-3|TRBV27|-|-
CASSGWAGRTDTQYF
TGTGCCAGCAGTGGATGGGCGGGGCGCACAGATACGCAGTATTTT
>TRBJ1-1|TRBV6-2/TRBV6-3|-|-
CASSYSRGGGTEAFF
TGTGCCAGCAGTTACTCGAGGGGGGGCGGCACTGAAGCTTTCTTT
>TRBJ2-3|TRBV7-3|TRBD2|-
CASSFQRGGTDTQYF
TGTGCCAGCAGCTTCCAGCGGGGGGGTACAGATACGCAGTATTTT
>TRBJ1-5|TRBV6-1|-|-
CASSEDRASNQPQHF
TGTGCCAGCAGTGAAGACAGGGCTAGCAATCAGCCCCAGCATTTT
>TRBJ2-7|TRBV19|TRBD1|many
CASSELGQGSYEQYF
TGTGCCAGTAGCGAACTCGGACAGGGATCCTACGAGCAGTACTTC
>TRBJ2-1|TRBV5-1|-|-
CASSLDAGTDYNEQFF
TGCGCCAGCAGCTTGGATGCGGGGACAGATTACAATGAGCAGTTCTTC
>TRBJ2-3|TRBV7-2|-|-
CASRPGLRYADTQYF
TGTGCCAGCAGGCCGGGACTCCGTTACGCAGATACGCAGTATTTT
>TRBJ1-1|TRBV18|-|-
CASSPPSRQNTEAFF
TGTGCCAGCTCACCACCCTCGCGGCAGAACACTGAAGCTTTCTTT
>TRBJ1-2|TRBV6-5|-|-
CASKTATVAYGYTF
TGTGCCAGCAAAACCGCGACAGTAGCCTATGGCTACACCTTC
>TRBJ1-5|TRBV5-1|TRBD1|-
CASSPTGGPQPQHF
TGCGCCAGCAGCCCCACAGGGGGCCCTCAGCCCCAGCATTTT
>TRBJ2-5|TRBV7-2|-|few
CASSLPPSETQYF
TGTGCCAGCAGCTTACCCCCCTCGGAGACCCAGTACTTC
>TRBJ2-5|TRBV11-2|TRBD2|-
CASSYSGGREETQYF
TGTGCCAGCAGCTATAGCGGGGGGCGAGAAGAGACCCAGTACTTC
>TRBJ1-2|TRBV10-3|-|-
CAISAGRVLDGYTF
TGTGCCATCAGTGCAGGGAGGGTATTGGATGGCTACACCTTC
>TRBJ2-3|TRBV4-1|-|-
CASSPGVLSSGLDTQYF
TGCGCCAGCAGCCCAGGGGTTTTGTCTAGCGGCCTGGATACGCAGTATTTT
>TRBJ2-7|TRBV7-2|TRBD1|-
CASSLRRRGLGYEQYF
TGTGCCAGCAGCCTTCGCAGAAGGGGGCTAGGGTACGAGCAGTACTTC
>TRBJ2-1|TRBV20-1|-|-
CSASIYNEQFF
TGCAGTGCTAGCATTTACAATGAGCAGTTCTTC
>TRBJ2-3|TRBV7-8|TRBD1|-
CASSRDRGLADTQYF
TGTGCCAGCAGCCGTGACAGGGGGTTAGCAGATACGCAGTATTTT
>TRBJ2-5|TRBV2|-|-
CASNQGEETQYF
TGTGCCAGCAACCAAGGGGAAGAGACCCAGTACTTC
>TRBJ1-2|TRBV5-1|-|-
CASSRRSENYGYTF
TGCGCCAGCAGCCGCAGATCGGAGAACTATGGCTACACCTTC
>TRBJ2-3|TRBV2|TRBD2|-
CASSAGGGADTQYF
TGTGCCAGCAGTGCTGGGGGGGGTGCAGATACGCAGTATTTT
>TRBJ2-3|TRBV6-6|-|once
CASEATPYRSTDTQYF
TGTGCCAGCGAGGCGACCCCGTATCGAAGCACAGATACGCAGTATTTT
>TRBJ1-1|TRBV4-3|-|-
CASSQQNSGGHTEAFF
TGCGCCAGCAGCCAACAAAATTCGGGGGGGCACACTGAAGCTTTCTTT
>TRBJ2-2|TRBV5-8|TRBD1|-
CASSFERGPNTGELFF
TGTGCCAGCAGCTTTGAAAGGGGGCCTAACACCGGGGAGCTGTTTTTT
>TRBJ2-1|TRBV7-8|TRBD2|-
CASSPIGLAGHNEQFF
TGTGCCAGCAGCCCCATAGGACTAGCGGGGCACAATGAGCAGTTCTTC
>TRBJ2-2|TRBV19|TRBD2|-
CASTSGGNTGELFF
TGTGCCAGTACTAGCGGGGGGAACACCGGGGAGCTGTTTTTT
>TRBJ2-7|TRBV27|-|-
CASSSRETGEQYF
TGTGCCAGCAGTTCCCGAGAGACTGGGGAGCAGTACTTC
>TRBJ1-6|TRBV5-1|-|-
CASSLGERNNSPLHF
TGCGCCAGCAGCTTGGGGGAGCGTAATAATTCACCCCTCCACTTT
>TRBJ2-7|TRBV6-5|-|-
CASSYGPNYEQYF
TGTGCCAGCAGTTACGGGCCGAACTACGAGCAGTACTTC
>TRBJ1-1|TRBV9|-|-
CASSADSISSPEAFF
TGTGCCAGCAGCGCGGACAGTATTTCTTCCCCTGAAGCTTTCTTT
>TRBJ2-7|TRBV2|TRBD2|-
CASTLGGLAGGLRTYEQYF
TGTGCCAGCACCCTCGGGGGACTAGCGGGGGGGCTAAGAACCTACGAGCAGTACTTC
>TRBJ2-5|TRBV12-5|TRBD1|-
CASAQWTGGTETQYF
TGTGCTAGTGCCCAATGGACAGGGGGAACGGAGACCCAGTACTTC
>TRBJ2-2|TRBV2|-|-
CASSGEDPANTGELFF
TGTGCCAGCAGTGGGGAGGATCCCGCGAACACCGGGGAGCTGTTTTTT
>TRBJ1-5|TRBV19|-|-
CASSKTGSNQPQHF
TGTGCCAGTAGTAAAACAGGGTCCAATCAGCCCCAGCATTTT
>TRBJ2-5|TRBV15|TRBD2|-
CATSSGGLAGGFVEETQYF
TGTGCCACCAGCAGTGGAGGACTAGCGGGGGGGTTCGTTGAAGAGACCCAGTACTTC
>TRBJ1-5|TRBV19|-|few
CASSPAPGEQPQHF
TGTGCCAGTAGTCCCGCCCCAGGGGAGCAGCCCCAGCATTTT
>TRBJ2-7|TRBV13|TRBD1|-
CASSPGGAYEQYF
TGTGCCAGCAGCCCAGGGGGCGCGTACGAGCAGTACTTC
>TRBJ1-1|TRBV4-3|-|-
CASSQIEPPPNTEAFF
TGCGCCAGCAGCCAAATCGAGCCTCCCCCGAACACTGAAGCTTTCTTT
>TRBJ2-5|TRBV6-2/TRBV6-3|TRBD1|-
CASSQDRGRGETQYF
TGTGCCAGCAGTCAAGACAGGGGGCGAGGAGAGACCCAGTACTTC
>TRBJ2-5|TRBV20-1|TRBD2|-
CSASVSGGRTQYF
TGCAGTGCTAGTGTTAGCGGGGGCCGGACCCAGTACTTC
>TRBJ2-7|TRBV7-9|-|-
CASSLVQGSSYEQYF
TGTGCCAGCAGCTTAGTGCAGGGGTCATCCTACGAGCAGTACTTC
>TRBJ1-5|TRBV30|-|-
CAWSGNRGGQPQHF
TGTGCCTGGAGTGGCAACCGTGGGGGCCAGCCCCAGCATTTT
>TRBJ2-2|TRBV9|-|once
CASSMTGNTGELFF
TGTGCCAGCAGTATGACGGGGAACACCGGGGAGCTGTTTTTT